This T cell receptor (beta chain) was captured by sequencing in a study of breast tumors, draining lymph nodes, adjacent tissues. Study-wide results and caveats: That most tumor T cells come from lymph nodes remained unproven.

The CDR3 consists of 14 residues. Per the germline V gene, CDR1 is SGHTA and CDR2 is FQGNSA. V lost 5 bases and J 4 bases, leaving 12 bases between the germline ends. TCRdb passed the multiplex PCR reads through MiXCR, listing each CDR3 protein once. The sample shows 200,000 to 250,000 distinct CDR3 sequences, 34% of them seen only once. The lymph nodes were axillary draining lymph nodes from breast cancer patients. This clonotype has at least ten counts. Its target is not known. The V call is TRBV7-2, the J call TRBJ2-1; no definite D call. Sequencing input: axillary lymph node tissue. The TCR sequence derives from a female donor with breast cancer. Some clones in this sample may be carry-over from other donors' samples. CDR3 amino acids: CASSQAPPYNEQFF. In DNA, the CDR3 is TGTGCCAGCAGCCAGGCGCCCCCTTACAATGAGCAGTTCTTC.